The T cell receptor (beta chain) under discussion was sequenced for a study of Ad26.COV2.S vaccination and SARS-CoV-2 variants. CDR3 size: 14 residues. CDR1 SGDLS and CDR2 YYNGEE come from the germline V gene. V was cut by 0 bases and J by 7 bases, with 8 bases left in between. TCRdb keeps only in-frame clones here, not all; method: immunoSEQ multiplex PCR. The sample includes some 500,000 clones, roughly 89% of them seen just once. Indicated treatment: over 15 received Ad26.COV2.S at low or high dose, single or two shots; 5 received placebo; per-sample allocation not given. Samples were taken on day 63 after the first vaccine or placebo injection.

This receptor was identified in a person aged 18-65 years who received the Ad26.COV2.S COVID-19 vaccine or a placebo. The chain couples TRBV9 to TRBJ1-6, with no clear D. The sequenced sample was peripheral blood, obtained in a trial of Ad26.COV2.S vaccine versus placebo. CDR3 sequence (DNA): TGTGCCAGCAGCGTAGCGAACGGAAATTCACCCCTCCACTTT. This sequence encodes CASSVANGNSPLHF. The entire variable domain, with the rest obtained from reference TRBV9 and TRBJ1-6, is as follows: DSGVTQTPKHLITATGQRVTLRCSPRSGDLSVYWYQQSLDQGLQFLIQYYNGEERAKGNILERFSAQQFPDLHSELNLSSLELGDSALYFCASSVANGNSPLHFGNGTRLTVT.